This passage covers 30 T cell receptor beta chains from one sample sequenced in a study of blood T cells in healthy people across ages. Through a sample-barcoded 5' primer and a J-beta primer mix, a second PCR was run for roughly 7 to 11 cycles. TCRdb used MiXCR to reprocess the 5' RACE reads, holding one entry per CDR3 protein. Among about 1.4 million distinct CDR3 sequences, around 59% were seen once, and the ten largest hold 5.5% to 8%. Sequenced: blood. Every receptor here comes from a man aged 18 to 30 in good health.

A single count supports this clonotype. The chain carries TRBV15 and TRBJ2-3; TRBD2 matches 7 bases. CDR3 length equals 19 residues. The germline V gene encodes CDR1 LNHNV and CDR2 YYDKDF (reference sequence). The J segment lost 5 bases and the V segment lost 3 bases, leaving 20 bases of the junction unmatched. CDR3 amino acids: CATSSSKGVTSEKLDTQYF. The CDR3 coding sequence is TGTGCCACCAGCAGCAGTAAGGGCGTCACTAGCGAGAAACTAGATACGCAGTATTTT. Supplemented by reference TRBV15 and TRBJ2-3, the full variable domain reads DAMVIQNPRYQVTQFGKPVTLSCSQTLNHNVMYWYQQKSSQAPKLLFHYYDKDFNNEADTPDNFQSRRPNTSFCFLDIRSPGLGDTAMYLCATSSSKGVTSEKLDTQYFGPGTRLTVL.

The chain carries TRBV20-1 and TRBJ2-7, with D possibly called TRBD1 or TRBD2 (6 bases each). The germline V gene has CDR1 DFQATT and CDR2 SNEGSKA (reference sequence). With 1 base removed from V and 9 bases from J, the gap between germline ends came to 16 bases. This CDR3 is 13 amino acids long. The CDR3 region has the DNA TGCAGTGCTAGAGCACTAGCAGAGGGGGGGCAGTACTTC. Amino acid sequence: CSARALAEGGQYF.

This clonotype was detected only a few times. The chain uses TRBV7-8 and TRBJ1-2; 7 bases match TRBD1. CDR3 length equals 17 residues. The V segment lost 1 base and the J segment 7 bases; nucleotides outside the gene matches: 15. Germline V gives CDR1 SGHVS, CDR2 FQNEAQ. CDR3 protein: CASSLEMRGLISRGYTF. CDR3 nucleotides: TGTGCCAGCAGCTTAGAGATGAGGGGGCTGATCTCGCGTGGCTACACCTTC.

On this clonotype itself: One junction end disagrees with the germline gene, perhaps due to a read error. The chain couples TRBV7-9 to TRBJ1-2; tentative D call: TRBD1 (5 bases). CDR1 SEHNR and CDR2 FQNEAQ come from the germline V gene (reference sequence). The CDR3 has 14 residues. The CDR3 sequence: CAGSLEEGTDGYTF. The CDR3 DNA is TGTGCCGGCAGCTTAGAGGAGGGGACGGATGGCTACACCTTC.

This chain links TRBV27 with TRBJ2-7; TRBD1 aligns across 12 bases. There are 20 residues in the CDR3. CDR1 is MNHEY, CDR2 SMNVEV, per germline (reference sequence). The V gene end was trimmed by 6 bases and the J gene end by 3 bases; junction bases not matched to a gene: 21. CDR3 amino acids: CASSRLGPGQGARGLYEQYF. DNA for the CDR3: TGTGCCAGCAGCCGCCTGGGCCCGGGACAGGGGGCCAGGGGTCTCTACGAGCAGTACTTC.

DNA of the CDR3: TGTGCCATCAGTGAGTCTGTGAGGGGTAGCGGACGGTACAATGAGCAGTTCTTC. This translates into CAISESVRGSGRYNEQFF. The chain joins TRBV10-3 to TRBJ2-1, with a tentative D call TRBD2 (6 bases). Germline V gives CDR1 ENHRY, CDR2 SYGVKD. Trimming shortened V by 0 bases and J by 4 bases, and 19 bases separated the two germline ends. This CDR3 comprises 18 residues.

The chain uses TRBV12-3 or TRBV12-4 and TRBJ2-5; 10 bases map to TRBD2. With 3 bases clipped from V and 2 bases from J, the junction kept 9 bases outside the gene matches. The CDR3 runs to 17 residues. The CDR3 DNA follows: TGTGCCAGCAGTTTTTTCTTTGCTAGCGGGGGACAAGAGACCCAGTACTTC. This encodes CASSFFFASGGQETQYF.

Details on this clonotype: Mismatch with germline at one junction end may stem from a read error. V usage is TRBV20-1 and J usage is TRBJ2-3; 10 nucleotides match TRBD2. CDR1 is DFQATT, CDR2 SNEGSKA, per germline (reference sequence). CDR3 length: 16 residues. The CDR3 DNA is TGCAGTGCTGGAGACCCTAGCGGGAGCATCACAGATACGCAGTATTTT. This encodes CSAGDPSGSITDTQYF.

The CDR3 here is CASSQPGQTSGANVLTF. The CDR3 nucleotides are TGCGCCAGCAGCCAACCGGGACAGACCTCTGGGGCCAACGTCCTGACTTTC. The chain carries TRBV4-1 and TRBJ2-6; 7 nucleotides line up with TRBD1. Germline CDR1 and CDR2: MGHRA and YSYEKL. The CDR3 loop spans 17 amino acids. V lost 2 bases to trimming and J lost 0 bases; unmatched junction nucleotides: 4.

The CDR3 bases are TGTGCCACCAGCCTCCCCCGAGAGGGTGGGGTGAAGGATGAAAAACTGTTTTTT. It translates to CATSLPREGGVKDEKLFF. The V and J genes are TRBV15 and TRBJ1-4; the D is unclear. Trimming stripped 5 bases from V and 6 bases from J, with 25 bases between. This CDR3 has 18 amino acids. Germline V gene sequence: CDR1 LNHNV, CDR2 YYDKDF (reference sequence).

In this sample, this clonotype turned up a few times. The J gene is TRBJ1-5, the V gene TRBV7-2; D unresolved. With 3 bases removed from V and 4 bases from J, the gap between germline ends came to 7 bases. Germline CDR1 SGHTA, CDR2 FQGNSA. This CDR3 contains 13 residues. The CDR3 sequence is CASSFSPNQPQHF. The CDR3 DNA reads TGTGCCAGCAGCTTCTCCCCTAATCAGCCCCAGCATTTT.

This chain connects TRBV27 to TRBJ2-4, with a weak D call TRBD1 (6 bases). The J call could be wrong; TRBJ2-7 is a better fit for the DNA end. There are 14 residues in the CDR3. Per germline, CDR1 MNHEY and CDR2 SMNVEV (reference sequence). The CDR3 spells CASSLGRGVDEQYF. The CDR3 nucleotides read TGTGCCAGCAGTTTAGGCAGGGGAGTAGACGAGCAGTACTTC.

CDR3 protein: CASSHRGGVQYF. The CDR3, as DNA: TGTGCCAGCAGTCACAGGGGCGGCGTTCAGTACTTC. The chain combines TRBV3-1 with TRBJ2-4; 7 bases align to TRBD1. Unmatched junction bases numbered 7, after V lost 6 bases and J lost 11 bases. Germline-derived CDR1 and CDR2 are LGHDT and YNNKEL (reference sequence). There are 12 residues in the CDR3.

The chain carries TRBV7-9 and TRBJ1-3, with 7 bases aligning to TRBD1. CDR1 SEHNR and CDR2 FQNEAQ come from the germline V gene (reference sequence). The junction had 7 bases not matched to a gene; V was cut back by 4 bases and J by 1 base. This CDR3 has 16 residues. The CDR3 loop reads CASSYRQGRSGNTIYF. CDR3 DNA sequence: TGTGCCAGCAGCTACAGACAGGGCCGATCTGGAAACACCATATATTTT.

The chain has TRBV15 and TRBJ1-1, with D possibly TRBD1 on 5 matching bases. Trimming stripped 1 base from V and 0 bases from J, with 9 bases between. Germline V gene sequence: CDR1 LNHNV, CDR2 YYDKDF (reference sequence). The CDR3 loop spans 15 amino acids. CDR3 nucleotide sequence: TGTGCCACCAGCAGAGCTGACAGAATGAACACTGAAGCTTTCTTT. It encodes CATSRADRMNTEAFF. Full variable domain (remainder filled in from reference TRBV15 and TRBJ1-1): DAMVIQNPRYQVTQFGKPVTLSCSQTLNHNVMYWYQQKSSQAPKLLFHYYDKDFNNEADTPDNFQSRRPNTSFCFLDIRSPGLGDTAMYLCATSRADRMNTEAFFGQGTRLTVV.

The chain couples TRBV7-9 to TRBJ2-7; unclear D gene. In germline, CDR1 is SEHNR, CDR2 FQNEAQ (reference sequence). The V end was cut by 5 bases, the J end by 7 bases, with 15 bases between. The CDR3 is 13 residues long. The CDR3 loop is CASSPDLGYEQYF. CDR3 coding DNA: TGTGCCAGCAGCCCCGACCTGGGATATGAGCAGTACTTC.

This chain uses TRBV29-1 with TRBJ2-4; D might be TRBD1 (5 bases). The CDR3 sequence is 17 residues long. The germline V gene encodes CDR1 SQVTM and CDR2 ANQGSEA. The V gene lost 6 bases and the J gene lost 0 bases, with 21 bases spanning the gap. CDR3 sequence (DNA): TGCAGCGTCCGGACATCACCCTCACTCCTAGCCAAAAACATTCAGTACTTC. Amino acid sequence: CSVRTSPSLLAKNIQYF.

J is TRBJ2-1 and V is TRBV6-4, with 9 nucleotides matching TRBD2. The length of the CDR3 is 16 residues. The germline V gene has CDR1 MRHNA and CDR2 SNTAGT. With 0 bases clipped from V and 6 bases from J, the junction kept 6 bases outside the gene matches. This CDR3 reads CASSDSFSGRFNEQFF. For the CDR3, the DNA is TGTGCCAGCAGTGACTCGTTTAGCGGGAGATTCAATGAGCAGTTCTTC.

The J gene is TRBJ2-7, the V gene TRBV9; tentatively, D is TRBD2 (5 bases). CDR3 length equals 14 residues. Looked up from germline, CDR1 is SGDLS and CDR2 is YYNGEE. Trimming shortened V by 4 bases and J by 3 bases, and 14 bases separated the two germline ends. CDR3: CASSPNPSFYEQYF. The CDR3 nucleotides are TGTGCCAGCAGCCCTAACCCTAGCTTCTACGAGCAGTACTTC.

This clonotype is a singleton in its sample. The chain recombines TRBV7-2 with TRBJ1-3; no reliable D call. This CDR3 has 17 residues. V was shortened by 3 bases and J by 0 bases, with 15 bases between the two germline ends. Germline V gene data show CDR1 as SGHTA and CDR2 as FQGNSA. The CDR3 loop is CASSFSGTLSSGNTIYF. The CDR3 DNA reads TGTGCCAGCAGCTTTTCTGGCACTCTGAGCTCTGGAAACACCATATATTTT. Based on the CDR3 plus reference TRBV7-2 and TRBJ1-3, the full variable domain is GAGVSQSPSNKVTEKGKDVELRCDPISGHTALYWYRQSLGQGLEFLIYFQGNSAPDKSGLPSDRFSAERTGGSVSTLTIQRTQQEDSAVYLCASSFSGTLSSGNTIYFGEGSWLTVV.

V gene TRBV6-6 combines with J gene TRBJ2-5; D is unresolved. V lost 6 bases and J 7 bases, leaving 15 bases between the germline ends. The CDR3 spans 13 residues. CDR1 and CDR2 from the germline V gene are MNHNY and SVGAGI (reference sequence). The CDR3 here is CASSSDTMGTQYF. As DNA, the CDR3 is TGTGCCAGCAGCTCCGACACAATGGGGACCCAGTACTTC.

CDR3 protein: CASSPNRVSYEQYF. The CDR3 coding sequence is TGTGCCAGCAGCCCAAACAGGGTCTCCTACGAGCAGTACTTC. V and J are TRBV11-2 and TRBJ2-7, with a possible D match to TRBD1 (6 bases). Germline-derived CDR1 and CDR2 are SGHAT and FQNNGV. The V and J ends lost 5 bases and 0 bases respectively, with 11 bases between them. The CDR3 spans 14 residues.

The CDR3 DNA reads TGTGCCAGCAGTCCCGGACTCCGAGGGGAGACCCAGTACTTC. Translated, it gives CASSPGLRGETQYF. The V call is TRBV6-5, the J call TRBJ2-5; possibly TRBD2 for D (5 bases). V lost 5 bases and J 5 bases, leaving 15 bases between the germline ends. CDR1 and CDR2 (germline): MNHEY, SVGAGI. CDR3 length equals 14 residues.

This clonotype is a singleton in its sample. A junction boundary mismatches the germline segment, possibly from a read error. V and J are TRBV7-9 and TRBJ1-1; D is uncertain. There are 14 residues in the CDR3. Germline V gene lookup returns CDR1 SEHNR and CDR2 FQNEAQ (reference sequence). CDR3 in amino acids: CACSLSVRGTEAFF. The CDR3 region has the DNA TGTGCCTGCAGCTTAAGTGTACGTGGGACTGAAGCTTTCTTT.

This clonotype was seen only a few times. The chain uses TRBV20-1 and TRBJ2-6, with D perhaps TRBD1 (5 bases). The ends were cut back, 6 bases at V and 0 bases at J, with 21 bases in the middle. CDR1 is DFQATT and CDR2 is SNEGSKA in the germline V gene (reference sequence). The CDR3 is 18 amino acids. CDR3 protein: CSAPLRGTELSGANVLTF. The DNA of the CDR3 is TGCAGTGCCCCCCTAAGGGGAACAGAACTCTCTGGGGCCAACGTCCTGACTTTC.

The chain is built from TRBV25-1 and TRBJ1-4; the D is unclear. This CDR3 is built from 14 residues. The germline V gene encodes CDR1 MGHDK and CDR2 SYGVNS. V was trimmed by 2 bases and J by 8 bases, leaving 12 bases between them. CDR3 DNA sequence: TGTGCCAGCAGTGAAGAGAGTATGTGGGAAAAACTGTTTTTT. This translates into CASSEESMWEKLFF.

The chain uses TRBV15 and TRBJ1-1, with no clear D. Germline V gene data show CDR1 as LNHNV and CDR2 as YYDKDF (reference sequence). The CDR3 consists of 14 residues. Trimming left V 1 base short and J 2 bases short, with 8 bases between. DNA of the CDR3: TGTGCCACCAGCAGAGTGGAGGATAACACTGAAGCTTTCTTT. Amino acid sequence: CATSRVEDNTEAFF.

A few counts support this clonotype. The chain has TRBV3-1 and TRBJ2-7, with unresolved D. Trimming left V 1 base short and J 4 bases short, with 11 bases between. CDR3 length: 14 residues. Per germline, CDR1 LGHDT and CDR2 YNNKEL (reference sequence). The CDR3 coding sequence is TGTGCCAGCAGCCAAGCCCCATCAAAGTACGAGCAGTACTTC. Translating it yields CASSQAPSKYEQYF.

The DNA for the CDR3 is TGTGCCAGCAGCTTAGGAGGGGGGGTTCAAGCCAAAAACATTCAGTACTTC. Protein: CASSLGGGVQAKNIQYF. The chain links TRBV7-9 to TRBJ2-4; the D gene is possibly TRBD2 (7 bases). CDR3 length: 17 residues. The germline V gene has CDR1 SEHNR and CDR2 FQNEAQ (reference sequence). The V end was cut by 1 base, the J end by 0 bases, with 13 bases between.

The chain combines TRBV5-1 with TRBJ2-7; D possibly matches TRBD1 or TRBD2 (5 bases each). The CDR3 loop spans 15 amino acids. Deletions cut 2 bases from V and 8 bases from J, with 20 bases between. Germline loops: CDR1 SGHRS, CDR2 YFSETQ. CDR3 bases: TGCGCCAGCAGCTTAGGAGGACAAGTCACTTACAAGCAGTACTTC. Protein sequence: CASSLGGQVTYKQYF.